This T cell receptor beta chain was profiled in a study of blood T cell repertoires in COVID-19. Sequenced by immunoSEQ multiplex PCR; TCRdb stores in-frame clones only, minus some. The sample shows some 270,000 clones, approximately 83% of them seen only once. The germline V and J ends were trimmed by 7 bases and 3 bases, with 19 bases remaining between them. The germline V gene encodes CDR1 MNHEY and CDR2 SVGEGT. The CDR3 spans 15 residues. The chain joins TRBV6-2 or TRBV6-3 to TRBJ2-7; possibly TRBD2 for D (5 bases). The receptor was derived from a man between 45 and 60 years old who had recovered from COVID-19. Sequenced input: PBMCs or T cells enriched from blood (not recorded which). The CDR3 is CASTPFAGEVYEQYF. CDR3 nucleotide sequence: TGTGCCAGCACCCCCTTCGCCGGGGAAGTCTACGAGCAGTACTTC.